What follows are 5 T cell receptor beta chains derived from one specimen sequenced in a study of T cells in Graves' hyperthyroidism and ophthalmopathy. It was RNA transcripts that yielded the amplified TCR beta CDR3 regions. HTBI primers drove first-round RT-PCR of the TCR CDR3. TCRdb re-analysed the multiplex PCR reads in MiXCR, keeping a single row per CDR3 protein. The repertoire includes 690,000 or so distinct CDR3 sequences, approximately 19% of them detected once, and 16% sits in the top ten. The sequenced sample was blood. These receptors were taken from a woman aged 45 to 65 with Graves' hyperthyroidism that later progressed to Graves' ophthalmopathy.

In this sample, this clonotype turned up a few times. The chain carries TRBV10-2 and TRBJ2-7; D not certain. The CDR3 is 13 residues long. Germline lookup yields CDR1 WSHSY and CDR2 SAAADI. Deletions cut 0 bases from V and 3 bases from J, with 6 bases between. CDR3 sequence (DNA): TGCGCCAGCAGTGAGTCGGCCGGCTACGAGCAGTACTTC. Translated: CASSESAGYEQYF.

This clonotype has a count of ten or more. The chain combines TRBV11-3 with TRBJ2-1; 10 bases are a match to TRBD2. Trimming cost V 1 base and J 4 bases; bases outside gene matches: 7. The CDR3 totals 17 residues. Germline CDR1 is SGHNT and CDR2 is YENEEA. The CDR3 DNA sequence: TGTGCCAGCAGCTTAGTCGGTAGCGGGGGGCGTTACAATGAGCAGTTCTTC. Translated: CASSLVGSGGRYNEQFF.

This sequence joins TRBV20-1 and TRBJ2-5; 9 positions agree with TRBD1. Germline CDR1 DFQATT, CDR2 SNEGSKA (reference sequence). The CDR3 consists of 16 residues. V dropped 1 base and J dropped 2; count of bases not matched to a gene: 8. CDR3 amino acids: CSARANTGGRQETQYF. The CDR3 coding sequence is TGCAGTGCTAGAGCAAACACAGGGGGCCGACAAGAGACCCAGTACTTC.

The chain couples TRBV27 to TRBJ1-4, with D maybe TRBD1 (5 bases). The germline V gene has CDR1 MNHEY and CDR2 SMNVEV (reference sequence). V gave up 5 bases and J gave up 7 bases, with 17 bases separating them. This CDR3 is 15 amino acids long. The CDR3 DNA sequence: TGTGCCAGCAGTCCATCTCAGGGAAACAGTGAAAAACTGTTTTTT. It encodes CASSPSQGNSEKLFF. Combining the CDR3 with reference TRBV27 and TRBJ1-4 gives the whole variable domain EAQVTQNPRYLITVTGKKLTVTCSQNMNHEYMSWYRQDPGLGLRQIYYSMNVEVTDKGDVPEGYKVSRKEKRNFPLILESPSPNQTSLYFCASSPSQGNSEKLFFGSGTQLSVL.

This clonotype was seen ten or more times. This chain connects TRBV7-8 to TRBJ2-2, with TRBD1 matching 7 bases. There are 16 residues in the CDR3. CDR1 and CDR2 from the germline V gene are SGHVS and FQNEAQ. V lost 3 bases to trimming and J lost 3 bases; unmatched junction nucleotides: 7. The CDR3: CASSFSRQGDTGELFF. The CDR3 DNA sequence: TGTGCCAGCAGCTTTTCCAGACAGGGCGACACCGGGGAGCTGTTTTTT.